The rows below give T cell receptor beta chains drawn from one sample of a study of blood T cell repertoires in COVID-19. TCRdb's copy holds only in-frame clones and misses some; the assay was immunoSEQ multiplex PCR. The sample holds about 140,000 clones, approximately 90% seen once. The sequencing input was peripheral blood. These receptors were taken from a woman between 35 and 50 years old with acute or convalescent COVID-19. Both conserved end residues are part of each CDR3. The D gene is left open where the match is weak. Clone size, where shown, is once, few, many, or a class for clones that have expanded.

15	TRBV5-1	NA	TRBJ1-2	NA	CASSSLGGNRDGYTF	TGCGCCAGCAGCTCCCTAGGGGGTAATAGAGATGGCTACACCTTC
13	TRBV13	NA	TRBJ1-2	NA	CASTNTGFYGYTF	TGTGCCAGCACTAATACGGGATTCTATGGCTACACCTTC
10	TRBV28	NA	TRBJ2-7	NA	CASSHYEQYF	TGTGCCAGCAGTCACTACGAGCAGTACTTC
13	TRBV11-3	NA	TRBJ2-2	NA	CASSSPGTGELFF	TGTGCCAGCAGCTCCCCAGGGACCGGGGAGCTGTTTTTT
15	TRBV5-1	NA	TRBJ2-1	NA	CASSLGRSSYNEQFF	TGCGCCAGCAGCTTGGGTCGGAGCTCCTACAATGAGCAGTTCTTC
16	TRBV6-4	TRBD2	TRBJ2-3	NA	CASSERLAGGSDTQYF	TGTGCCAGCAGTGAAAGACTAGCGGGAGGGTCGGATACGCAGTATTTT
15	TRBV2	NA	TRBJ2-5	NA	CASSEYEERLILHDF	TGTGCCAGCAGTGAATACGAAGAAAGACTAATCCTTCACGACTTC
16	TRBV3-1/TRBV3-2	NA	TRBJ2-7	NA	CASSHATGTGAYEQYF	TGTGCCAGCAGCCATGCTACCGGGACTGGCGCTTACGAGCAGTACTTC
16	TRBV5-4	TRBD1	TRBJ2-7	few	CASSPDRGVALYEQYF	TGTGCCAGCAGTCCTGACAGGGGGGTAGCGCTCTACGAGCAGTACTTC
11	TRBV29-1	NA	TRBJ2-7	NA	CSATGYYEQYF	TGCAGCGCGACAGGATACTACGAGCAGTACTTC
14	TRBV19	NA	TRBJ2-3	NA	CASSPGLRTDTQYF	TGTGCCAGTAGTCCCGGACTCCGCACAGATACGCAGTATTTT
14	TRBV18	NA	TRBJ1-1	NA	CASSPLTGFAEAFF	TGTGCCAGCTCACCCCTAACAGGGTTTGCTGAAGCTTTCTTT
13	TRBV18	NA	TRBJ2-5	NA	CASSPQRERAQYF	TGTGCCAGCTCACCACAACGGGAGAGGGCCCAGTACTTC
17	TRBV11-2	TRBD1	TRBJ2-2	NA	CASSLFSARGRDRELFF	TGTGCCAGCAGCTTATTTTCGGCCAGGGGGCGCGACCGGGAGCTGTTTTTT
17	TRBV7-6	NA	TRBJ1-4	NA	CASSLRGTQVGNEKLFF	TGTGCCAGCAGCTTGCGGGGGACCCAGGTGGGTAATGAAAAACTGTTTTTT